A selection of T cell receptor beta chains follows, all from one sample in a study of shared clonotypes between healthy human individuals. Method: immunoSEQ multiplex PCR; TCRdb's copy keeps in-frame clones and lacks some. Among under 600,000 clones, 98% were seen once, and the ten largest hold approximately 0.3%. The sample comprised naive CD8+ T cells sorted from blood. These receptors were obtained from a man aged 25 to 40 in good health. The CDR3 runs from the conserved cysteine through the conserved F or W. D genes are given only for firm matches. Rows give clone size only sometimes, using once, few, many, or a class for an expanded clone.

cdr3_aa | cdr3_nt | d_call | v_call | clone_size | j_call
CASRAGDYEQYF | TGTGCCAGCAGAGCGGGAGACTACGAGCAGTACTTC | TRBD2 | TRBV2 | - | TRBJ2-7
CASSHRDRGDEQFF | TGTGCCAGCAGCCACCGGGACAGGGGCGATGAGCAGTTCTTC | TRBD1 | TRBV7-9 | - | TRBJ2-1
CASIRGYEQYF | TGTGCCAGCATCAGGGGATACGAGCAGTACTTC | - | TRBV28 | - | TRBJ2-7
CASRGREQFF | TGTGCCAGCAGGGGCAGAGAGCAGTTCTTC | - | TRBV9 | - | TRBJ2-1
CASSVNEQFF | TGTGCCAGCTCGGTGAATGAGCAGTTCTTC | - | TRBV2 | - | TRBJ2-1
CAGRGPSSTDTQYF | TGTGCCGGCAGGGGACCCTCTAGCACAGATACGCAGTATTTT | - | TRBV10-3 | - | TRBJ2-3
CASSQVWNGRSSYNEQFF | TGCGCCAGCAGCCAAGTGTGGAACGGGAGGAGCTCCTACAATGAGCAGTTCTTC | TRBD2 | TRBV4-3 | - | TRBJ2-1
CASRLIPEAFF | TGTGCCAGCAGGTTGATCCCTGAAGCTTTCTTT | - | TRBV27 | - | TRBJ1-1
CASSPLMAGGPSEQFF | TGTGCCAGCAGTCCCCTGATGGCGGGAGGGCCCAGTGAGCAGTTCTTC | TRBD2 | TRBV27 | - | TRBJ2-1
CASRKEFTDTQYF | TGTGCCAGCAGAAAGGAGTTCACAGATACGCAGTATTTT | - | TRBV9 | - | TRBJ2-3
CASSPPSRAYTEAFF | TGTGCCAGCAGCCCCCCCTCGAGGGCCTACACTGAAGCTTTCTTT | - | TRBV7-9 | - | TRBJ1-1
CASSFSGRAYEQFF | TGTGCCAGCAGCTTTAGCGGGAGGGCCTATGAGCAGTTCTTC | TRBD2 | TRBV7-9 | - | TRBJ2-1
CASSHGIAGGYEQYF | TGTGCCAGCAGCCACGGGATAGCGGGAGGCTACGAGCAGTACTTC | TRBD2 | TRBV14 | - | TRBJ2-7
CASSALVGSYNEQFF | TGTGCCAGCAGTGCACTAGTTGGGTCCTACAATGAGCAGTTCTTC | - | TRBV25-1 | - | TRBJ2-1
CASSAETGVWQPQHF | TGTGCCAGCAGTGCCGAGACAGGGGTTTGGCAGCCCCAGCATTTT | TRBD1 | TRBV28 | - | TRBJ1-5
CSVDSGRNTGELFF | TGCAGCGTTGACTCGGGGAGGAACACCGGGGAGCTGTTTTTT | - | TRBV29-1 | - | TRBJ2-2
CASSLTASGANVLTF | TGTGCCAGCAGTCTTACAGCTTCTGGGGCCAACGTCCTGACTTTC | - | TRBV5-4 | - | TRBJ2-6
CASSQVGKGYKSNYGYTF | TGCGCCAGCAGCCAAGTGGGAAAGGGATACAAGTCTAACTATGGCTACACCTTC | - | TRBV4-1 | once | TRBJ1-2
CASSASGLAGGEQFF | TGTGCCAGCAGCGCCTCCGGACTAGCGGGAGGTGAGCAGTTCTTC | TRBD2 | TRBV9 | - | TRBJ2-1
CASMADAYEQYF | TGTGCCAGCATGGCAGACGCATACGAGCAGTACTTC | - | TRBV7-9 | - | TRBJ2-7
CASTEGLAGGYEQYF | TGTGCCAGCACCGAAGGCCTAGCGGGAGGGTACGAGCAGTACTTC | TRBD2 | TRBV6-5 | - | TRBJ2-7
CASSSSGGDNTGELFF | TGTGCCAGCAGCTCGTCGGGGGGTGATAACACCGGGGAGCTGTTTTTT | TRBD2 | TRBV7-9 | - | TRBJ2-2
CASSSGSPLNEQFF | TGTGCCAGCAGTTCAGGGAGCCCTCTCAATGAGCAGTTCTTC | - | TRBV27 | - | TRBJ2-1
CASSLLERGQETQYF | TGTGCCAGCAGCTTATTGGAGCGCGGTCAAGAGACCCAGTACTTC | - | TRBV7-9 | - | TRBJ2-5
CASGLTGTDYNEQFF | TGTGCTAGTGGTTTGACCGGGACAGACTACAATGAGCAGTTCTTC | TRBD1 | TRBV12-5 | - | TRBJ2-1
CASSPGSDSGANVLTF | TGTGCCAGCAGCCCTGGGTCGGACTCTGGGGCCAACGTCCTGACTTTC | - | TRBV7-3 | - | TRBJ2-6
CASRLSGTIAPGANVLTF | TGTGCCAGCAGGCTGTCGGGGACGATTGCTCCCGGGGCCAACGTCCTGACTTTC | - | TRBV2 | - | TRBJ2-6
CASSLGILDQGSEQYF | TGTGCCAGCAGCTTAGGTATATTGGACCAGGGGAGCGAGCAGTACTTC | - | TRBV7-6 | - | TRBJ2-7
CASSSGLAPMLNTGELFF | TGTGCCAGCAGTTCCGGACTAGCCCCTATGTTGAACACCGGGGAGCTGTTTTTT | TRBD2 | TRBV27 | - | TRBJ2-2
CASSPTPSGLNEQFF | TGTGCCAGCAGTCCTACCCCTAGCGGGCTGAATGAGCAGTTCTTC | TRBD2 | TRBV27 | - | TRBJ2-1
CSVEDIAGGFYNEQFF | TGCAGCGTTGAAGATATAGCGGGAGGGTTCTACAATGAGCAGTTCTTC | TRBD2 | TRBV29-1 | - | TRBJ2-1
CATTPGDSLYNEQFF | TGCGCCACCACTCCGGGGGACAGCCTCTACAATGAGCAGTTCTTC | - | TRBV5-1 | - | TRBJ2-1
CASSGGLAGIEQYF | TGTGCCAGCAGCGGGGGACTAGCGGGAATTGAGCAGTACTTC | TRBD2 | TRBV5-4 | - | TRBJ2-7
CASSSIRGSYNEQFF | TGTGCCAGCAGCTCTATCCGGGGCTCCTACAATGAGCAGTTCTTC | - | TRBV11-2 | - | TRBJ2-1
CASSVASGRAYEQYF | TGTGCCAGCAGCGTGGCGAGCGGGAGGGCCTACGAGCAGTACTTC | TRBD2 | TRBV9 | - | TRBJ2-7
CASSKKDRLILEQFF | TGTGCCAGCAGCAAAAAGGACAGGTTAATTCTTGAGCAGTTCTTC | - | TRBV21-1 | - | TRBJ2-1
CASTVGNEQFF | TGTGCCAGCACAGTCGGAAATGAGCAGTTCTTC | - | TRBV27 | - | TRBJ2-1
CAINQAGDTGELFF | TGTGCCATCAATCAAGCGGGAGACACCGGGGAGCTGTTTTTT | TRBD2 | TRBV10-3 | - | TRBJ2-2
CASTPGDDSNQPQHF | TGTGCCAGTACCCCAGGGGACGATAGCAATCAGCCCCAGCATTTT | - | TRBV19 | once | TRBJ1-5
CASVQEKWGTQYF | TGCGCCAGCGTGCAGGAAAAATGGGGGACCCAGTACTTC | - | TRBV10-2 | - | TRBJ2-5
CSVEASEGRIYNEQFF | TGCAGCGTTGAAGCCTCCGAGGGGAGGATCTACAATGAGCAGTTCTTC | - | TRBV29-1 | - | TRBJ2-1
CAWSVTGVNEQYF | TGTGCCTGGAGTGTAACAGGGGTTAACGAGCAGTACTTC | TRBD1 | TRBV30 | - | TRBJ2-7
CASSPSGLPLYEQYF | TGTGCCAGCAGCCCGAGTGGACTACCACTTTACGAGCAGTACTTC | - | TRBV5-6 | - | TRBJ2-7
CASGRGTEAFF | TGTGCCAGCGGACGGGGCACTGAAGCTTTCTTT | - | TRBV6-5 | - | TRBJ1-1
CASSNVAGDFQETQYF | TGCGCCAGCAGCAACGTGGCAGGGGATTTCCAAGAGACCCAGTACTTC | - | TRBV5-1 | - | TRBJ2-5
CASSELGTSGRHEQFF | TGTGCCAGCAGCGAATTGGGGACTAGCGGGAGGCATGAGCAGTTCTTC | TRBD2 | TRBV11-2 | - | TRBJ2-1
CASSPSGILNGEQFF | TGTGCCAGCAGCCCATCAGGGATCCTTAATGGTGAGCAGTTCTTC | - | TRBV7-9 | - | TRBJ2-1
CASSIGTSGTSYNEQFF | TGTGCCAGTAGTATAGGAACTAGCGGGACGTCCTACAATGAGCAGTTCTTC | TRBD2 | TRBV19 | - | TRBJ2-1